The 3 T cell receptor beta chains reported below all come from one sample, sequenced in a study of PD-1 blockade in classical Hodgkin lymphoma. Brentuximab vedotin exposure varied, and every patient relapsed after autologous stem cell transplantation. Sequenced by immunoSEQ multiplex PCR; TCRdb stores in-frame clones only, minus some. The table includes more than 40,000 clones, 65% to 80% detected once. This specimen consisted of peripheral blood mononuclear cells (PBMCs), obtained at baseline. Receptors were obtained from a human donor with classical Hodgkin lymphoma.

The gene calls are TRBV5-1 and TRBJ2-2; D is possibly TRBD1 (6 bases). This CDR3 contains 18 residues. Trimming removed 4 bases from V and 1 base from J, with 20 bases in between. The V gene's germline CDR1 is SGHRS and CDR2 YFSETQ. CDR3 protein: CASSRRRGRDKNTGELFF. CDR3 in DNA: TGCGCCAGCAGCCGACGGAGAGGCCGGGACAAGAACACCGGGGAGCTGTTTTTT.

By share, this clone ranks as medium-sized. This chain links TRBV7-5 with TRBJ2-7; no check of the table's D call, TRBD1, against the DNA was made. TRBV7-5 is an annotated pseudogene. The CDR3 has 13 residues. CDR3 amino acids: CVRRRDREYEQYF. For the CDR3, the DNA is TGTGTCAGAAGACGGGACAGGGAGTACGAGCAGTACTTC.

The chain's CDR3 is CSVDRPNRGLSYNEQFF. In DNA, the CDR3 is TGCAGCGTTGATCGGCCGAACAGGGGGCTTTCCTACAATGAGCAGTTCTTC. The rearrangement uses TRBV29-1 and TRBJ2-1, with 9 positions matching TRBD1. From germline, CDR1 is SQVTM and CDR2 ANQGSEA. J gave up 1 base and V 3 bases, and 10 bases lay outside the gene matches. The CDR3 loop spans 17 amino acids.